This entry lists 27 T cell receptor beta chains sequenced from one sample in a study of cytomegalovirus exposure and HLA in healthy donors. Vbeta (60) and Jbeta (13) primers were used in the PCR. This table comes from immunoSEQ multiplex PCR, and its TCRdb copy is limited to in-frame clones, with some not included. This table holds 200,000 to 250,000 clones, roughly 82% found once. Sequencing input: PBMCs. The receptor set was obtained from a middle-aged woman in good health and CMV-seropositive.

V and J are TRBV7-9 and TRBJ2-7; 8 positions match TRBD2. Germline loops: CDR1 SEHNR, CDR2 FQNEAQ (reference sequence). The ends lost 5 bases at V and 6 bases at J; junction bases unmatched: 6. The CDR3 consists of 13 residues. The CDR3 DNA is TGTGCCAGCAGCCCGAGCGGGAGAGGCGAGCAGTACTTC. Translation: CASSPSGRGEQYF.

This clone has just a few counts. The chain carries TRBV28 and TRBJ1-5; no clear D gene. V was trimmed by 5 bases and J by 1 base, leaving 3 bases between them. Germline V CDR1 and CDR2: MDHEN, SYDVKM. The CDR3 extends over 12 amino acids. CDR3: CASSISNQPQHF. The CDR3 bases are TGTGCCAGCAGTATAAGCAATCAGCCCCAGCATTTT. The full variable domain, rest sourced from reference TRBV28 and TRBJ1-5, is DVKVTQSSRYLVKRTGEKVFLECVQDMDHENMFWYRQDPGLGLRLIYFSYDVKMKEKGDIPEGYSVSREKKERFSLILESASTNQTSMYLCASSISNQPQHFGDGTRLSIL.

The CDR3 protein is CASSQTWGLPSNQPQHF. CDR3 nucleotides: TGTGCCAGCAGTCAGACGTGGGGACTGCCTAGCAATCAGCCCCAGCATTTT. The chain employs TRBV7-2 and TRBJ1-5, with D possibly being TRBD1 (5 bases). The V gene's germline CDR1 is SGHTA and CDR2 FQGNSA. The V and J ends lost 6 bases and 0 bases respectively, with 18 bases between them. The CDR3 contains 17 residues. The full variable domain, in which reference TRBV7-2 and TRBJ1-5 provide the parts outside the CDR3, is GAGVSQSPSNKVTEKGKDVELRCDPISGHTALYWYRQSLGQGLEFLIYFQGNSAPDKSGLPSDRFSAERTGGSVSTLTIQRTQQEDSAVYLCASSQTWGLPSNQPQHFGDGTRLSIL.

The genes are TRBV18 and TRBJ2-1; 8 nucleotides line up with TRBD2. CDR3 length: 17 residues. CDR1 and CDR2 from the germline V gene are KGHSH and LQKENI. V lost 3 bases and J lost 0; bases outside the gene matches: 7. The CDR3: CASSPPTSGNSYNEQFF. DNA for the CDR3: TGTGCCAGCTCACCCCCTACTAGCGGCAACTCCTACAATGAGCAGTTCTTC.

V gene TRBV13 combines with J gene TRBJ2-3, with 12 bases identical to TRBD1. The V and J ends lost 2 bases and 14 bases, in that order; junction bases with no gene match: 5. The CDR3 sequence is 13 residues long. Germline V gene data show CDR1 as PRHDT and CDR2 as FYEKMQ (reference sequence). CDR3 DNA: TGTGCCAGCAGCTTACAGCCGGGACAGGGGGCGTATTTT. This sequence encodes CASSLQPGQGAYF.

This chain connects TRBV10-3 to TRBJ1-2; TRBD1 might be the D (6 bases). The CDR3 consists of 12 residues. Germline V gene lookup returns CDR1 ENHRY and CDR2 SYGVKD. Trimming removed 5 bases at V and 7 bases at J, with 11 bases between. The DNA of the CDR3 is TGTGCCATCAGTTCAGGGGCTATTGGCTACACCTTC. Translating gives CAISSGAIGYTF.

The chain uses TRBV29-1 and TRBJ2-7, with D tentatively TRBD1 (5 bases). CDR1 SQVTM and CDR2 ANQGSEA come from the germline V gene. Deletions cut 6 bases from V and 0 bases from J, with 18 bases between. The CDR3 length is 15 residues. The CDR3 DNA reads TGCAGCGTCCGAACCCCCAGGGTTAGCTCCTACGAGCAGTACTTC. Residues: CSVRTPRVSSYEQYF.

The chain uses TRBV21-1 and TRBJ2-7; the table's TRBD2 call for D was not verified on the DNA. TRBV21-1 corresponds to a pseudogene. There are 13 residues in the CDR3. CDR3 loop: CASSKENGEKQYF. CDR3 DNA: TGTGCCAGCAGCAAAGAAAACGGGGAGAAGCAGTACTTC.

In this sample, this clone turned up a few times. The rearrangement joins TRBV19 to TRBJ2-3; 10 nucleotides agree with TRBD1. Germline V gene lookup returns CDR1 LNHDA and CDR2 SQIVND (reference sequence). V shed 6 bases, J shed 2 bases, and the junction held 5 bases outside the gene matches. There are 15 residues in the CDR3. For the CDR3, the DNA is TGTGCCAGTAGCCCGGGACAGGGGAACACAGATACGCAGTATTTT. Translation gives CASSPGQGNTDTQYF.

This chain links TRBV25-1 with TRBJ2-1, with a possible D match to TRBD2 (6 bases). Per the germline V gene, CDR1 is MGHDK and CDR2 is SYGVNS. The CDR3 extends over 15 amino acids. V was shortened by 4 bases and J by 7 bases, with 17 bases between the two germline ends. The CDR3 protein is CASSGRGGKKNEQFF. The CDR3 DNA is TGTGCCAGCAGTGGTAGGGGAGGAAAAAAAAATGAGCAGTTCTTC.

This clone was detected only a few times. This rearrangement joins TRBV2 to TRBJ2-1; TRBD1 agrees at 8 bases. The germline gives CDR1 SNHLY, CDR2 FYNNEI. The CDR3 is made up of 16 amino acids. The J segment lost 1 base and the V segment lost 7 bases, leaving 9 bases of the junction unmatched. CDR3 region: CASIEDRAQSYNEQFF. In DNA form, the CDR3 reads TGTGCCAGCATTGAGGACAGGGCGCAGTCCTACAATGAGCAGTTCTTC.

CDR3 nucleotide sequence: TGTGCCAGCAGCTTAGTGGGAGGTGAGCAGTTCTTC. It encodes CASSLVGGEQFF. V gene TRBV11-3 combines with J gene TRBJ2-1; perhaps TRBD2 as D (6 bases). The CDR3 is made up of 12 amino acids. Trimming cost V 1 base and J 9 bases, with 7 bases left between them. Germline V gene sequence: CDR1 SGHNT, CDR2 YENEEA.

The rearrangement uses TRBV19 and TRBJ2-1; 7 nucleotides agree with TRBD2. V lost 7 bases to trimming and J lost 1 base; unmatched junction nucleotides: 7. The V gene's germline CDR1 is LNHDA and CDR2 SQIVND (reference sequence). The CDR3 consists of 15 residues. CDR3 coding DNA: TGTGCCAGTAAAAGCGGGATAGGTTCCTACAATGAGCAGTTCTTC. Protein: CASKSGIGSYNEQFF.

The CDR3 nucleotides are TGTGCTAGTGGTGTCTTTCCGGGACAGCAAGAGACCCAGTACTTC. Translating gives CASGVFPGQQETQYF. The chain combines TRBV12-5 with TRBJ2-5; 7 bases map to TRBD1. CDR1 and CDR2 from the germline V gene are LGHNT and FRNRAP. The CDR3 spans 15 residues. J was trimmed by 2 bases and V by 5 bases; bases with no gene match: 8.

This chain connects TRBV5-1 to TRBJ1-1; D unresolved. The CDR3 extends over 17 amino acids. CDR1 is SGHRS, CDR2 YFSETQ, per germline. V was clipped by 0 bases and J by 1 base, with 16 bases between them. Here the CDR3 DNA reads TGCGCCAGCAGCTTGGGAGGGTCCGGACCTGCGAACACTGAAGCTTTCTTT. Protein sequence: CASSLGGSGPANTEAFF.

CDR3 coding DNA: TGTGCCAGCACCTCGACTAGCGGCACAGATACGCAGTATTTT. Amino acids: CASTSTSGTDTQYF. The gene calls are TRBV2 and TRBJ2-3; TRBD2 agrees at 8 bases. V dropped 7 bases and J dropped 1; count of bases not matched to a gene: 4. Per the germline V gene, CDR1 is SNHLY and CDR2 is FYNNEI. The CDR3 extends over 14 amino acids.

The genes are TRBV10-3 and TRBJ2-1, with 8 bases identical to TRBD2. Per the germline V gene, CDR1 is ENHRY and CDR2 is SYGVKD. The CDR3 sequence is 16 residues long. Germline trimming cut 6 bases from V and 2 bases from J; bases unmatched to any gene: 9. The CDR3 DNA sequence: TGTGCCATCAGCAGTTCCGGTAGCGGGGCCTACAATGAGCAGTTCTTC. Translated, it gives CAISSSGSGAYNEQFF.

V usage is TRBV4-3 and J usage is TRBJ2-7; the D gene is possibly TRBD2 (6 bases). The germline CDR1 and CDR2 sequences are LGHNA and YSLEER. The CDR3 has 17 residues. Trimming cost V 0 bases and J 3 bases, with 18 bases left between them. The CDR3 DNA reads as TGCGCCAGCAGCCAAGATCTTAAACTAGCCGTGGTCTACGAGCAGTACTTC. The encoded protein is CASSQDLKLAVVYEQYF.

This chain uses TRBV11-3 with TRBJ2-5; no clear D gene. The CDR3 has 16 amino acids. The germline gives CDR1 SGHNT, CDR2 YENEEA. Trimming removed 5 bases from V and 1 base from J, with 17 bases in between. This CDR3 reads CASSPDINSRQETQYF. CDR3 coding DNA: TGTGCCAGCAGCCCTGACATAAACAGCCGCCAAGAGACCCAGTACTTC.

J is TRBJ1-2 and V is TRBV11-3; maybe TRBD1 (6 bases). The germline V gene encodes CDR1 SGHNT and CDR2 YENEEA. This CDR3 has 17 amino acids. The ends were cut back, 6 bases at V and 0 bases at J, with 20 bases in the middle. The CDR3 loop is CASRRTGLISANYGYTF. CDR3 nucleotides: TGTGCCAGCAGACGCACAGGGCTAATCTCCGCTAACTATGGCTACACCTTC. Combining the CDR3 with reference TRBV11-3 and TRBJ1-2 gives the whole variable domain EAGVVQSPRYKIIEKKQPVAFWCNPISGHNTLYWYLQNLGQGPELLIRYENEEAVDDSQLPKDRFSAERLKGVDSTLKIQPAELGDSAVYLCASRRTGLISANYGYTFGSGTRLTVV.

The V call is TRBV7-2, the J call TRBJ1-1, with TRBD1 as a possible D gene (6 bases). The germline V gene encodes CDR1 SGHTA and CDR2 FQGNSA. V lost 5 bases and J lost 2, with 15 bases in between. The CDR3 totals 15 residues. The CDR3 loop reads CASSRGTISNTEAFF. In nucleotides, the CDR3 is TGTGCCAGCAGCCGAGGGACAATTTCTAACACTGAAGCTTTCTTT.

The chain combines TRBV5-4 with TRBJ1-2; 7 positions match TRBD1. This CDR3 spans 14 amino acids. Per the germline V gene, CDR1 is SGHNT and CDR2 is YYREEE (reference sequence). V lost 2 bases to trimming and J lost 4 bases; unmatched junction nucleotides: 5. CDR3 loop: CASSLQGRGYGYTF. DNA of the CDR3: TGTGCCAGCAGCTTACAGGGGCGAGGCTATGGCTACACCTTC.

The chain combines TRBV30 with TRBJ1-1; the D gene is possibly TRBD1 (6 bases). The CDR3 totals 14 residues. Germline V lookup: CDR1 GTSNPN, CDR2 SVGIG (reference sequence). Trimming shortened V by 0 bases and J by 4 bases, and 12 bases separated the two germline ends. The CDR3 DNA reads TGTGCCTGGAGTGTCCAGGGAGGGGGCACTGAAGCTTTCTTT. It encodes CAWSVQGGGTEAFF.

The chain uses TRBV5-6 and TRBJ2-3; the match to TRBD2 covers 11 bases. Germline V gene sequence: CDR1 SGHDT, CDR2 YYEEEE. The CDR3 consists of 15 residues. V lost 3 bases and J lost 5; bases outside the gene matches: 5. The CDR3 spells CASSWGLAAGDTQYF. The CDR3 DNA reads as TGTGCCAGCAGCTGGGGACTAGCGGCGGGAGATACGCAGTATTTT.

This clone was recorded a few times. The chain is built from TRBV30 and TRBJ2-1, with 10 nucleotides matching TRBD2. From germline, CDR1 is GTSNPN and CDR2 SVGIG (reference sequence). CDR3 length equals 14 residues. With V trimmed by 2 bases and J by 5 bases, 3 bases remained unmatched. CDR3 in amino acids: CAWSPGLAHNEQFF. CDR3 nucleotide sequence: TGTGCCTGGAGTCCGGGACTAGCGCACAATGAGCAGTTCTTC.

This chain connects TRBV9 to TRBJ2-2, with 10 bases aligning to TRBD1. Germline assignment: CDR1 SGDLS and CDR2 YYNGEE. Trimming cost V 4 bases and J 6 bases; bases outside gene matches: 3. The CDR3 covers 14 residues. CDR3 DNA: TGTGCCAGCAGCCTGACAGGGGGCGCCGGGGAGCTGTTTTTT. This codes for CASSLTGGAGELFF.

This rearrangement joins TRBV5-1 to TRBJ2-3; the match to TRBD2 covers 8 bases. From germline, CDR1 is SGHRS and CDR2 YFSETQ. V dropped 0 bases and J dropped 3; count of bases not matched to a gene: 6. This CDR3 is 16 amino acids long. The CDR3: CASSLAGGGATDTQYF. The DNA for the CDR3 is TGCGCCAGCAGCTTGGCCGGGGGGGGCGCAACAGATACGCAGTATTTT.